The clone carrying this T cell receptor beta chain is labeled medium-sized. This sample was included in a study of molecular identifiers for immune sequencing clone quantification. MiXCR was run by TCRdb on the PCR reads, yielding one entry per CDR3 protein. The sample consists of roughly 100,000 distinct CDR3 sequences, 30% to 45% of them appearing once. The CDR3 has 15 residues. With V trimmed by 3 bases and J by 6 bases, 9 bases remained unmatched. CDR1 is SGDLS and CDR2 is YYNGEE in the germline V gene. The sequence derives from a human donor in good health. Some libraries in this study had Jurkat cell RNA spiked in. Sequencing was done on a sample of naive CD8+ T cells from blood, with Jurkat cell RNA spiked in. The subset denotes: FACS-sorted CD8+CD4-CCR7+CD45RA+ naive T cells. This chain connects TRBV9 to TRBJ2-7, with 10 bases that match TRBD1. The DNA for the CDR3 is TGTGCCAGCAGCGCAACTGGGACAGGGGACGCCGAGCAGTACTTC. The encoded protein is CASSATGTGDAEQYF. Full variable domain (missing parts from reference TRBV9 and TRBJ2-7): DSGVTQTPKHLITATGQRVTLRCSPRSGDLSVYWYQQSLDQGLQFLIQYYNGEERAKGNILERFSAQQFPDLHSELNLSSLELGDSALYFCASSATGTGDAEQYFGPGTRLTVT.